This TCR beta chain was recorded in a study of T cells in Graves' hyperthyroidism and ophthalmopathy. Study results and limitations: Most thyroid-expanded clonotypes above 0.001 were also found in blood.

Template material for amplifying TCR beta CDR3 regions consisted of RNA transcripts. Carried out on the TCR CDR3, a first-round RT-PCR used the HTBI primer set. TCRdb ran MiXCR on the multiplex PCR reads and lists one entry per CDR3 protein. The data contain some 420,000 distinct CDR3 sequences, roughly an eighth of them singletons. Notes on this clonotype: The antigen remains undetermined.

The CDR3 is 17 amino acids. V was cut by 7 bases and J by 2 bases, with 23 bases left in between. Germline V gene sequence: CDR1 MNHNS, CDR2 SASEGT. Researchers defined stable Graves' hyperthyroidism as no ophthalmopathy progression within 18 months. The PBMCs studied were ones that came from approximately 9.9 ml fresh peripheral blood. The rearrangement uses TRBV6-1 and TRBJ1-1, with a weak D call TRBD1 (6 bases). Material: blood. This TCR was sampled from a woman aged 18-29 years with Graves' hyperthyroidism. For the CDR3, the DNA is TGTGCCAGCACCCGAGGGAGGGGGTCATCCATCAACACTGAAGCTTTCTTT. This gives the protein CASTRGRGSSINTEAFF.